One and the same sample provided the 25 T cell receptor beta chains below, sequenced in a study of blood T cell repertoires in COVID-19. TCRdb keeps only in-frame clones here, not all; method: immunoSEQ multiplex PCR. The profile covers some 96,000 clones, with more than 85% appearing a single time and approximately 2.2% taken by the ten largest. The sample consisted of peripheral blood. The source is a man over 45 with active COVID-19.

V usage is TRBV5-1 and J usage is TRBJ1-1, with TRBD1 matching 9 bases. J was trimmed by 1 base and V by 3 bases; bases with no gene match: 7. The CDR3 sequence is 16 residues long. The germline V gene encodes CDR1 SGHRS and CDR2 YFSETQ. The CDR3 nucleotides are TGCGCCAGCAGCTGGGGACAGGGTGTGGGGAACACTGAAGCTTTCTTT. This translates into CASSWGQGVGNTEAFF. Full variable domain (rest looked up from reference TRBV5-1 and TRBJ1-1): KAGVTQTPRYLIKTRGQQVTLSCSPISGHRSVSWYQQTPGQGLQFLFEYFSETQRNKGNFPGRFSGRQFSNSRSEMNVSTLELGDSALYLCASSWGQGVGNTEAFFGQGTRLTVV.

The rearrangement joins TRBV5-6 to TRBJ1-2; 8 positions agree with TRBD1. Germline assignment: CDR1 SGHDT and CDR2 YYEEEE. J gave up 8 bases and V 4 bases, and 7 bases lay outside the gene matches. This CDR3 is built from 13 residues. Written as DNA, the CDR3 is TGTGCCAGCAGCAGAACAGGGGGGCAGGGCTACACCTTC. Translation gives CASSRTGGQGYTF.

The rearrangement links TRBV5-1 to TRBJ2-1, with 10 bases matching TRBD1. Germline CDR1 and CDR2: SGHRS and YFSETQ. This CDR3 has 15 residues. J lost 8 bases, V lost 2 bases, and 7 bases had no gene match. CDR3 sequence reads: CASSFRQGAGYEQFF. CDR3 in DNA: TGCGCCAGCAGCTTTCGACAGGGGGCAGGTTATGAGCAGTTCTTC.

The chain couples TRBV7-8 to TRBJ2-3; weak D call: TRBD2 (6 bases). From germline, CDR1 is SGHVS and CDR2 FQNEAQ. CDR3 length: 16 residues. Trimming took 0 bases from V and 6 from J, leaving 16 bases between them. DNA of the CDR3: TGTGCCAGCAGCTTAGCGGTGGGCGGGATCCCGGATACGCAGTATTTT. Translating gives CASSLAVGGIPDTQYF.

The chain joins TRBV19 to TRBJ2-4, with 8 bases lining up with TRBD2. This CDR3 has 19 amino acids. Germline V gene sequence: CDR1 LNHDA, CDR2 SQIVND (reference sequence). V lost 4 bases to trimming and J lost 0 bases; unmatched junction nucleotides: 14. The CDR3: CASSSPQWTGGRAKNIQYF. CDR3 DNA sequence: TGTGCCAGTAGTAGCCCCCAATGGACGGGAGGGCGAGCCAAAAACATTCAGTACTTC.

This chain connects TRBV27 to TRBJ2-7; 8 nucleotides match TRBD1. Germline CDR1 and CDR2: MNHEY and SMNVEV (reference sequence). V gave up 2 bases and J gave up 5 bases; unmatched junction bases: 5. The CDR3 is 14 amino acids. In DNA, the CDR3 is TGTGCCAGCAGTTTAGGACAGGGCGGCCACGAGCAGTACTTC. This codes for CASSLGQGGHEQYF.

CDR3: CASSCKTGTGEEKLFF. DNA of the CDR3: TGTGCCAGCAGCTGTAAAACCGGGACAGGGGAGGAAAAACTGTTTTTT. J is TRBJ1-4 and V is TRBV11-3, with TRBD1 identical over 10 bases. Looked up from germline, CDR1 is SGHNT and CDR2 is YENEEA. J gave up 8 bases and V 4 bases, and 10 bases lay outside the gene matches. The CDR3 extends over 16 amino acids.

The chain has TRBV6-5 and TRBJ1-5; 7 positions agree with TRBD1. Losses at the gene ends were 5 bases for V and 5 bases for J; bases not matched to a gene: 3. Germline V lookup: CDR1 MNHEY, CDR2 SVGAGI. The CDR3 length is 13 residues. Written as DNA, the CDR3 is TGTGCCAGCAGTCGGGACAGCTATCAGCCCCAGCATTTT. Amino acids: CASSRDSYQPQHF.

V and J are TRBV6-5 and TRBJ1-2; tentatively, D is TRBD1 (6 bases). There are 12 residues in the CDR3. From germline, CDR1 is MNHEY and CDR2 SVGAGI. Deletions cut 6 bases from V and 7 bases from J, with 12 bases between. The CDR3 region is CASRGGQTGYTF. CDR3 coding DNA: TGTGCCAGCAGGGGTGGACAGACTGGCTACACCTTC.

The chain is built from TRBV24-1 and TRBJ2-5; the match to TRBD1 covers 9 bases. The CDR3 is 15 amino acids. J was trimmed by 5 bases and V by 4 bases; bases with no gene match: 7. Germline CDR1 is KGHDR and CDR2 is SFDVKD. The CDR3: CATSDWTGVAETQYF. In DNA form, the CDR3 reads TGTGCCACCAGTGACTGGACAGGGGTGGCGGAGACCCAGTACTTC.

CDR3 in amino acids: CASKDRSSGNTIYF. In DNA form, the CDR3 reads TGCGCCAGTAAGGACAGAAGCTCTGGAAACACCATATATTTT. The V gene is TRBV5-1, the J gene TRBJ1-3; possibly TRBD1 for D (6 bases). Germline assignment: CDR1 SGHRS and CDR2 YFSETQ. The V gene lost 8 bases and the J gene lost 0 bases, with 12 bases spanning the gap. This CDR3 spans 14 amino acids.

This chain connects TRBV18 to TRBJ2-6; tentative D call: TRBD2 (6 bases). Per the germline V gene, CDR1 is KGHSH and CDR2 is LQKENI. The CDR3 is made up of 18 amino acids. Trimming cost V 3 bases and J 3 bases, with 18 bases left between them. The chain's CDR3 is CASSPFGQGGSGANVLTF. The CDR3 DNA is TGTGCCAGCTCACCTTTTGGGCAGGGAGGCAGTGGGGCCAACGTCCTGACTTTC.

The chain has TRBV13 and TRBJ2-7; weak D call: TRBD2 (8 bases). Between the trimmed V and J ends, which lost 5 bases and 3 bases, there was a span of 23 bases. This CDR3 contains 17 residues. Germline V gene lookup returns CDR1 PRHDT and CDR2 FYEKMQ (reference sequence). The CDR3 bases are TGTGCCAGCAGCCATTCGTGCGGGGGGACAGCTTACTACGAGCAGTACGTC. Encoded protein: CASSHSCGGTAYYEQYV.

The chain joins TRBV14 to TRBJ2-5, with D unresolved. This CDR3 has 13 amino acids. Per the germline V gene, CDR1 is SGHDN and CDR2 is FVKESK. With 0 bases removed from V and 7 bases from J, the gap between germline ends came to 9 bases. CDR3 DNA sequence: TGTGCCAGCAGCCAAGACGGTTATCGGACCCAGTACTTC. It yields the protein CASSQDGYRTQYF.

The chain recombines TRBV5-8 with TRBJ2-3, with 8 bases that match TRBD2. Germline V gene lookup returns CDR1 SGHTS and CDR2 YDEGEE. This CDR3 has 16 residues. The V and J ends lost 4 bases and 2 bases, in that order; junction bases with no gene match: 9. Here the CDR3 DNA reads TGTGCCAGCAGCCCCCCCGCGGGGGGCCTCACAGATACGCAGTATTTT. This encodes CASSPPAGGLTDTQYF.

The genes are TRBV2 and TRBJ1-4; D gene uncertain. Trimming took off 7 bases at V and 6 bases at J, with 6 bases between the two ends. Germline V gene sequence: CDR1 SNHLY, CDR2 FYNNEI. This CDR3 has 11 amino acids. The CDR3 protein is CASTQYEKLFF. Here the CDR3 DNA reads TGTGCCAGCACACAGTATGAAAAACTGTTTTTT.

The chain combines TRBV5-1 with TRBJ2-7; D is ambiguous. The V end was cut by 1 base, the J end by 0 bases, with 11 bases between. Germline CDR1 SGHRS, CDR2 YFSETQ. The CDR3 covers 15 residues. The CDR3 coding sequence is TGCGCCAGCAGCTTGAGCGTCGCCGGCTCCTACGAGCAGTACTTC. As protein: CASSLSVAGSYEQYF.

The CDR3 loop reads CASSLDSSYGYTF. The CDR3 DNA reads TGTGCCAGCAGTTTAGACAGTAGCTATGGCTACACCTTC. This chain connects TRBV12-3 or TRBV12-4 to TRBJ1-2; D gene uncertain. V was trimmed by 1 base and J by 4 bases, leaving 7 bases between them. This CDR3 region has 13 residues.

This sequence joins TRBV5-8 and TRBJ1-2, with TRBD1 as a possible D gene (5 bases). Trimming removed 4 bases at V and 2 bases at J, with 12 bases between. In germline, CDR1 is SGHTS, CDR2 YDEGEE. The CDR3 has 14 amino acids. CDR3 coding DNA: TGTGCCAGCAGCCGCAACAGACAGAACTATGGCTACACCTTC. It is translated as CASSRNRQNYGYTF. Combining the CDR3 with reference TRBV5-8 and TRBJ1-2 gives the whole variable domain EAGVTQSPTHLIKTRGQQATLRCSPISGHTSVYWYQQALGLGLQFLLWYDEGEERNRGNFPPRFSGRQFPNYSSELNVNALELEDSALYLCASSRNRQNYGYTFGSGTRLTVV.

The gene calls are TRBV19 and TRBJ1-1; D is possibly TRBD1 (5 bases). This CDR3 contains 13 residues. Per germline, CDR1 LNHDA and CDR2 SQIVND (reference sequence). V dropped 3 bases and J dropped 2 bases, with 7 bases sitting between them. Written as DNA, the CDR3 is TGTGCCAGTAGTATCAGGGTAAACACTGAAGCTTTCTTT. Its protein product is CASSIRVNTEAFF.

The V gene is TRBV3-1 (or the pseudogene TRBV3-2), the J gene TRBJ2-1; 8 nucleotides match TRBD2. Germline trimming cut 1 base from V and 7 bases from J; bases unmatched to any gene: 6. Germline V CDR1 and CDR2: LGHDT, YNNKEL (reference sequence). The CDR3 runs 15 residues. DNA for the CDR3: TGTGCCAGCAGCCAAGGCGGGAGGAGGGGAAATGAGCAGTTCTTC. Encoded protein: CASSQGGRRGNEQFF.

V gene TRBV6-2 or TRBV6-3 combines with J gene TRBJ2-1, with D unclear. Between the trimmed V and J ends, which lost 3 bases and 9 bases, there was a span of 9 bases. The germline V gene has CDR1 MNHEY and CDR2 SVGEGT. The CDR3 length is 12 residues. The DNA for the CDR3 is TGTGCCAGCAGTTATCCGAGTCCTGAGCAGTTCTTC. Its translation: CASSYPSPEQFF.

The chain uses TRBV19 and TRBJ2-2; 8 nucleotides agree with TRBD1. Germline CDR1 and CDR2: LNHDA and SQIVND (reference sequence). The CDR3 spans 17 residues. J was trimmed by 7 bases and V by 1 base; bases with no gene match: 11. CDR3 sequence: CASSIVPARGRDGELFF. CDR3 DNA: TGTGCCAGTAGTATAGTCCCGGCCAGGGGGCGAGACGGGGAGCTGTTTTTT.

The genes are TRBV6-6 and TRBJ2-5; TRBD1 might be the D (5 bases). With 5 bases removed from V and 2 bases from J, the gap between germline ends came to 9 bases. The CDR3 length is 13 residues. Germline CDR1 is MNHNY and CDR2 is SVGAGI (reference sequence). The CDR3 DNA reads as TGTGCCAGCAGTCCCCCAGGGCAAGAGACCCAGTACTTC. It is translated as CASSPPGQETQYF.

This clone was recorded only once. This rearrangement joins TRBV5-1 to TRBJ2-3; 11 bases are a match to TRBD1. The V gene end was trimmed by 4 bases and the J gene end by 6 bases; junction bases not matched to a gene: 7. CDR1 is SGHRS, CDR2 YFSETQ, per germline. This CDR3 has 15 amino acids. The DNA of the CDR3 is TGCGCCAGCAGCACTGGACAGGGGGCGCCGGATACGCAGTATTTT. Protein: CASSTGQGAPDTQYF.